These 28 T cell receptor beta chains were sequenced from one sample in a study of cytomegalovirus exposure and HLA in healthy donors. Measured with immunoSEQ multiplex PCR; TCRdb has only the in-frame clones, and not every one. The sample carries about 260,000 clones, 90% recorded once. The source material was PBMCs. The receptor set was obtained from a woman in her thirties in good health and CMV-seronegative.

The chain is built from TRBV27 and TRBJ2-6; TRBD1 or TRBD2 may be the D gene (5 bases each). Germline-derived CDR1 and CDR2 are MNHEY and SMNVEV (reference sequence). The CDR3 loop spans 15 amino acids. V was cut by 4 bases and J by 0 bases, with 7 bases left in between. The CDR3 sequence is CASSSGTSGANVLTF. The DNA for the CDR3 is TGTGCCAGCAGTTCCGGGACCTCTGGGGCCAACGTCCTGACTTTC.

In nucleotides, the CDR3 is TGTGCCAGCAGTATAGCGGGGGGTTTTGAGCAGTTCTTC. Amino acids: CASSIAGGFEQFF. The V call is TRBV6-5, the J call TRBJ2-1; 10 bases are shared with TRBD2. V shed 5 bases and J 9 bases; nucleotides not matched to a gene: 4. This CDR3 is built from 13 residues. Germline CDR1 MNHEY, CDR2 SVGAGI.

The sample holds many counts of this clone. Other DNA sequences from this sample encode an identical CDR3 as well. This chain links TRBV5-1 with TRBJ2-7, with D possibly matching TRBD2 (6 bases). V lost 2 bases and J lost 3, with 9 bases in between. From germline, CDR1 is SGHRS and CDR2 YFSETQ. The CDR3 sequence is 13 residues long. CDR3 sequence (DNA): TGCGCCAGCAGCTTACCGGGAGACTACGAGCAGTACTTC. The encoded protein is CASSLPGDYEQYF.

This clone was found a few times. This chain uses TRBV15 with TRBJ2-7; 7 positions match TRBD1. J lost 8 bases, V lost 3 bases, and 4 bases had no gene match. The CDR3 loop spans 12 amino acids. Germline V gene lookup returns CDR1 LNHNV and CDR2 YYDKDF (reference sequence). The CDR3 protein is CATSSPDRKQYF. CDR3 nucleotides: TGTGCCACCAGCAGTCCGGACAGGAAGCAGTACTTC.

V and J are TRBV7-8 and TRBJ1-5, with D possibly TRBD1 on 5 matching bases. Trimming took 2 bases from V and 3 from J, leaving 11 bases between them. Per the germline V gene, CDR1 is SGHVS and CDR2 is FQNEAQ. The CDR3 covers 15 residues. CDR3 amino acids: CASSLTRALNQPQHF. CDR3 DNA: TGTGCCAGCAGCTTAACCAGGGCTCTCAATCAGCCCCAGCATTTT.

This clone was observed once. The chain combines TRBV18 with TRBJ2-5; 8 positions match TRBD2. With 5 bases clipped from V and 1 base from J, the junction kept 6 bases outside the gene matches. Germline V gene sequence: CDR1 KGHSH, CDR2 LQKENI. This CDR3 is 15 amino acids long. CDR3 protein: CASSTILAAQETQYF. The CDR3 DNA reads TGTGCCAGCTCAACGATACTAGCGGCCCAAGAGACCCAGTACTTC.

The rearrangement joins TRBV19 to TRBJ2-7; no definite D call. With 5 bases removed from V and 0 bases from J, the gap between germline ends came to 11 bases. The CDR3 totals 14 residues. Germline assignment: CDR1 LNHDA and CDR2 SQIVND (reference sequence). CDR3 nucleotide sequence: TGTGCCAGTAGTCCTACGGCTGGCTCCTACGAGCAGTACTTC. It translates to CASSPTAGSYEQYF.

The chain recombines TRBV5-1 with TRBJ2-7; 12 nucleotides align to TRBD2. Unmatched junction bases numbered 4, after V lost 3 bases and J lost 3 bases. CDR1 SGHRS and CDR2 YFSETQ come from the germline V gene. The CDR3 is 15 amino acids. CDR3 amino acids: CASSWTSGTGYEQYF. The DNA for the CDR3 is TGCGCCAGCAGCTGGACTAGCGGGACCGGCTACGAGCAGTACTTC.

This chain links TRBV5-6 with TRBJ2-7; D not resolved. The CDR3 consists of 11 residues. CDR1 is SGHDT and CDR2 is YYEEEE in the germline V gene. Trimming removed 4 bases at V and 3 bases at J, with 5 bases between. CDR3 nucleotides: TGTGCCAGCAGCGAAAACTACGAGCAGTACTTC. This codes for CASSENYEQYF.

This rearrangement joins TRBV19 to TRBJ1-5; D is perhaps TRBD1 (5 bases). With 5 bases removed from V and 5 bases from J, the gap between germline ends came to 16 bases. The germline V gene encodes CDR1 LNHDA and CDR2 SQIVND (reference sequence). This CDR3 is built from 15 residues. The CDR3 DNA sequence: TGTGCCAGTAGTCCCCAGACCGGGACCCATCAGCCCCAGCATTTT. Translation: CASSPQTGTHQPQHF.

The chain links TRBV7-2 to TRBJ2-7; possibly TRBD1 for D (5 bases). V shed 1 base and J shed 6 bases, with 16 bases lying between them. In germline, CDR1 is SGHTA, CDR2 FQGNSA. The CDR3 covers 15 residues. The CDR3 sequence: CASSLGNGRESEQYF. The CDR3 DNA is TGTGCCAGCAGCTTAGGGAACGGCAGGGAATCCGAGCAGTACTTC.

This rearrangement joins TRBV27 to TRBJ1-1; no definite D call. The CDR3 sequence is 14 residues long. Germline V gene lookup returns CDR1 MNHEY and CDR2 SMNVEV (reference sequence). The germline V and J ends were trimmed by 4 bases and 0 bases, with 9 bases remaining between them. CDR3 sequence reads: CASSYGRLNTEAFF. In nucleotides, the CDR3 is TGTGCCAGCAGTTACGGGCGATTGAACACTGAAGCTTTCTTT.

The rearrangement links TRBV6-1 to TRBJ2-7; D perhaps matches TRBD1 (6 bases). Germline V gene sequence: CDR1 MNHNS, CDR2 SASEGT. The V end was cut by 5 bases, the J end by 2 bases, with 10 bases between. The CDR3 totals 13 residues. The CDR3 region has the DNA TGTGCCAGCAGTTCGACAGGCCCCTACGAGCAGTACTTC. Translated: CASSSTGPYEQYF.

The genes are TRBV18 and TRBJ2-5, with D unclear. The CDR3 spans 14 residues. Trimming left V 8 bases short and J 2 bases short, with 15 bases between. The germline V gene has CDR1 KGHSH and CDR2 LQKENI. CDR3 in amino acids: CASRPLGSQETQYF. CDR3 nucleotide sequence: TGTGCCAGCCGGCCTTTAGGATCTCAAGAGACCCAGTACTTC.

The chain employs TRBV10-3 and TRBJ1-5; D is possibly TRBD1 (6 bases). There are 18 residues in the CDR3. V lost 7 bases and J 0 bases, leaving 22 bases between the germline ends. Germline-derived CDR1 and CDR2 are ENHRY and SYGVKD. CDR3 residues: CAITPLPGGQYSNQPQHF. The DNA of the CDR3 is TGTGCCATCACCCCGTTACCCGGGGGCCAGTATAGCAATCAGCCCCAGCATTTT.

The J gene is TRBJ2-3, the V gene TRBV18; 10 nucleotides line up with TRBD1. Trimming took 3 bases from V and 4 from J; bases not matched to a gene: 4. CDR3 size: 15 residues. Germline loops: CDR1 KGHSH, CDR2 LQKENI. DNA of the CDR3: TGTGCCAGCTCACCGACAGGGGGCAGGGCAGATACGCAGTATTTT. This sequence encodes CASSPTGGRADTQYF.

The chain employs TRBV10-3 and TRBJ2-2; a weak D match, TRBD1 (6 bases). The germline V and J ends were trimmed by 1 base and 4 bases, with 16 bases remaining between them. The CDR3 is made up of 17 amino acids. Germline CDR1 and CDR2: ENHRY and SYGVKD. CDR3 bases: TGTGCCATCAGTGAGTTAGGGCAGGGGATTGCCACCGGGGAGCTGTTTTTT. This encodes CAISELGQGIATGELFF.

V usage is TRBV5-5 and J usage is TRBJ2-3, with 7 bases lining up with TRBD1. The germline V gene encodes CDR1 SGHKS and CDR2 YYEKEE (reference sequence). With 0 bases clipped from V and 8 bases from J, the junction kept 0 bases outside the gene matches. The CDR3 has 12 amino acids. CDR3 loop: CASSLGQGTQYF. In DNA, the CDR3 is TGTGCCAGCAGCTTGGGACAGGGTACGCAGTATTTT.

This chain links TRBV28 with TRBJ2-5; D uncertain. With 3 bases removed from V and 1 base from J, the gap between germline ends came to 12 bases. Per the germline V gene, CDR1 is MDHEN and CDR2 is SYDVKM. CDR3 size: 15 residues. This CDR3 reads CASSFLWAVQETQYF. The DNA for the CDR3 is TGTGCCAGCAGTTTCTTGTGGGCGGTCCAAGAGACCCAGTACTTC.

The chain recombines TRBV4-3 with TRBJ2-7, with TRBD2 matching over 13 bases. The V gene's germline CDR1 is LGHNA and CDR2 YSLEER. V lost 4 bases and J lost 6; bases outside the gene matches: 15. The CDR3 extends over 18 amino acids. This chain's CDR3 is CASSLGLAGEGLLVEQYF. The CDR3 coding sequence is TGCGCCAGCAGCCTCGGACTAGCGGGAGAGGGATTGCTGGTCGAGCAGTACTTC.

CDR3 loop: CASSWTSSEQFF. The CDR3 bases are TGTGCCAGCAGCTGGACTAGTAGTGAGCAGTTCTTC. The chain couples TRBV11-2 to TRBJ2-1, with 7 bases lining up with TRBD2. Germline values: CDR1 SGHAT, CDR2 FQNNGV. V shed 4 bases and J 9 bases; nucleotides not matched to a gene: 3. The CDR3 consists of 12 residues.

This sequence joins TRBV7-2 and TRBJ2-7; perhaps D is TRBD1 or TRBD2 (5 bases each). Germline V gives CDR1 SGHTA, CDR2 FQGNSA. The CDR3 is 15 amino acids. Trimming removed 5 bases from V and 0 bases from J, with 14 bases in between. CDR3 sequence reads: CASSPGTISSYEQYF. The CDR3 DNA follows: TGTGCCAGCAGCCCAGGGACGATCTCCTCCTACGAGCAGTACTTC.

The DNA of the CDR3 is TGTGCCAGCAGTGACTCTTTTAGACTCGACTCTGGGGCCAACGTCCTGACTTTC. Protein: CASSDSFRLDSGANVLTF. The V and J genes are TRBV6-4 and TRBJ2-6; D is undetermined. Trimming stripped 0 bases from V and 0 bases from J, with 12 bases between. CDR3 length: 18 residues. In germline, CDR1 is MRHNA, CDR2 SNTAGT.

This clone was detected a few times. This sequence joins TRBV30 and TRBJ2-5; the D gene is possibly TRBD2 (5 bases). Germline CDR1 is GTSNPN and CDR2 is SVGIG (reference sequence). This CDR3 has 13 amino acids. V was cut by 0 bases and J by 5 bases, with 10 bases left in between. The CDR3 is CAWSVRARETQYF. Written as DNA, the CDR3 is TGTGCCTGGAGTGTGAGGGCTCGGGAGACCCAGTACTTC.

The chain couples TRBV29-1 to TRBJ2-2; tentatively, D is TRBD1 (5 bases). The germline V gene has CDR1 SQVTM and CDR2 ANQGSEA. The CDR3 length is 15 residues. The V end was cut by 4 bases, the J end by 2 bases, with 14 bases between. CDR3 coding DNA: TGCAGCGTTGCCCCCCGTGACAGTAACACCGGGGAGCTGTTTTTT. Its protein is CSVAPRDSNTGELFF.

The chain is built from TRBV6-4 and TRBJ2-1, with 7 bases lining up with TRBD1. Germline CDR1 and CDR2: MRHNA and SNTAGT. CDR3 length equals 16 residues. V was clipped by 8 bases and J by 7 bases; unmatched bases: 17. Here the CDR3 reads CASHPEGQGERNEQFF. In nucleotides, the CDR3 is TGTGCCAGCCATCCGGAAGGGCAGGGGGAGCGGAATGAGCAGTTCTTC.

CDR3 in amino acids: CASSSVQGARNYGYTF. CDR3 bases: TGTGCCAGCAGCTCAGTACAGGGGGCCAGAAACTATGGCTACACCTTC. The V gene is TRBV11-3, the J gene TRBJ1-2; 9 bases map to TRBD1. CDR3 length: 16 amino acids. In germline, CDR1 is SGHNT, CDR2 YENEEA. V was clipped by 4 bases and J by 2 bases; unmatched bases: 8.

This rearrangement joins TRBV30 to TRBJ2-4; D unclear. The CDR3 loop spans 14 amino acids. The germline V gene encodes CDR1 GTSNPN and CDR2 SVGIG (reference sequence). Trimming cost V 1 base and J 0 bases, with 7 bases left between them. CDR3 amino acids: CAWSGLLAKNIQYF. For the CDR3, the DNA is TGTGCCTGGAGTGGGCTCCTAGCCAAAAACATTCAGTACTTC.